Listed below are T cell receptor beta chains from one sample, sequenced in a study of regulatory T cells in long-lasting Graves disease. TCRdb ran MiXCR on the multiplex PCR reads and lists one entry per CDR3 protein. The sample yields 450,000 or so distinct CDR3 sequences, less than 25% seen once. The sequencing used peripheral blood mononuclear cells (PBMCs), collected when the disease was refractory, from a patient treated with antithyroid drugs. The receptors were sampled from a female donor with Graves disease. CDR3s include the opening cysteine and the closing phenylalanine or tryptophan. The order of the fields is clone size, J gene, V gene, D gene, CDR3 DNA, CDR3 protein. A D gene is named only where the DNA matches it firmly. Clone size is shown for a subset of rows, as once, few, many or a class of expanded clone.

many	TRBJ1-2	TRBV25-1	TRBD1	TGTGCCAGCAGTGAAAACCCCGGACAGGGGGGAAACTATGGCTACACCTTC	CASSENPGQGGNYGYTF
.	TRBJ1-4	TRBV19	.	TGTGCCAGTAAAACCCGGGTAGGGGGGAATGAAAAACTGTTTTTT	CASKTRVGGNEKLFF
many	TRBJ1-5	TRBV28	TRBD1	TGTGCCAGCAGCCCTGGACAGGGCAGACAGCCCCAGCATTTT	CASSPGQGRQPQHF
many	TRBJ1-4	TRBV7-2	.	TGTGCCAGCAGCCTAACGAACAGTAATGAAAAACTGTTTTTT	CASSLTNSNEKLFF
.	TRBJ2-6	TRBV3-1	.	TGTGCCAGCAGCCAAGATGACGAATCTGGGGCCAACGTCCTGACTTTC	CASSQDDESGANVLTF
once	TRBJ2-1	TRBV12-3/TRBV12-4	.	TGTGCCAGCAACGGCGTTAGCGATGAGCAGTTCTTC	CASNGVSDEQFF
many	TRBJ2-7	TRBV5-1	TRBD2	TGCGCCAGCAGCTTACTAAGCGGGAGCACCTACGAGCAGTACTTC	CASSLLSGSTYEQYF
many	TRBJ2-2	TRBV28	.	TGTGCCAGCAGGTCAAGACGGGTCGGGGAGCTGTTTTTT	CASRSRRVGELFF
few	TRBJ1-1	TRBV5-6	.	TGTGCCAGCAGCCGGACAGACACTGAAGCTTTCTTT	CASSRTDTEAFF
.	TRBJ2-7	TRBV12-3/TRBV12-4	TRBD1	TGTGCCAGCAGTGGGGACAGGGGGTTGAGGGGTGAGCAGTACTTC	CASSGDRGLRGEQYF
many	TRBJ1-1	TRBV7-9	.	TGTGCCAGCAGCTTAGTAGTCCGGGGAGCTTTCTTT	CASSLVVRGAFF
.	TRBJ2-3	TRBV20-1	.	TGCAGTGCTATTAGGGACAACACAGATACGCAGTATTTT	CSAIRDNTDTQYF
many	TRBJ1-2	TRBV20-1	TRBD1	TGCAGTGCCCCTAGACAGGGGGCGGGGAATGGCTACACCTTC	CSAPRQGAGNGYTF
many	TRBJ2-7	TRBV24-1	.	TGTGCCACCAGTGACGGGGGCGGATCCTACGAGCAGTACTTC	CATSDGGGSYEQYF
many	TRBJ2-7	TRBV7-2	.	TGTGCCAGCAGCCCCCGGGACCTAGTTCTGGCGGTCCACGAGCAGTACTTC	CASSPRDLVLAVHEQYF
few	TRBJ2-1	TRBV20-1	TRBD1	TGCAGTGCTATAGGGACAGCACCCTCCTTGAGCTCCTACAATGAGCAGTTCTTC	CSAIGTAPSLSSYNEQFF
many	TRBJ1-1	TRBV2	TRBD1	TGTGCCAGCAGAGCGGGACAGGGGGCGCAGGACACTGAAGCTTTCTTT	CASRAGQGAQDTEAFF
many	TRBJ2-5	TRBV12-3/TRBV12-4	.	TGTGCCAGCAGTTTCGACCGAGAGACCCAGTACTTC	CASSFDRETQYF
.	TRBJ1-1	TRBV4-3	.	TGCGCCAGCAGCCAAAGGGCCACCACTGGGGCTGAAGCTTTCTTT	CASSQRATTGAEAFF
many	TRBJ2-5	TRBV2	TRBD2	TGTGCCAGCCGGGAGGTCCAAGAGACCCAGTACTTC	CASREVQETQYF
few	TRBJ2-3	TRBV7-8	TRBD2	TGTGCCAGCAGCTTAGAGGCCGTGACGAGCGGGGCCCATATTAGCACAGATACGCAGTATTTT	CASSLEAVTSGAHISTDTQYF
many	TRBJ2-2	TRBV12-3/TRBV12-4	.	TGTGCCAGCAGTTCGGCCGGAGGGACCCCCGGGGAGCTGTTTTTT	CASSSAGGTPGELFF
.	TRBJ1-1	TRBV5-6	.	TGTGCCAGCAGCTCGACAGTACCAGTTGAAGCTTTCTTT	CASSSTVPVEAFF
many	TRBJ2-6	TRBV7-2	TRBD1	TGTGCCAGCAGCTCCGACTCGACAGGGTCTGGGGCCAACGTCCTGACTTTC	CASSSDSTGSGANVLTF